Given below is one TCR beta chain in context. The protocol was immunoSEQ multiplex PCR, while the TCRdb copy is restricted to in-frame clones and leaves out a portion. The repertoire holds over 400,000 clones, with more than 65% as singletons. These data belong to a study of shared clonotypes between healthy human individuals. Source material: PBMCs. The receptor was derived from a woman aged 40 to 50 in good health. Some clones in this sample may be carry-over from other donors' samples.

CDR3: CASSRGGSDYGYTF. The CDR3 DNA sequence: TGTGCCAGCAGCCGCGGGGGGTCGGACTATGGCTACACCTTC. This chain joins TRBV7-6 and TRBJ1-2; tentative D call: TRBD1 (5 bases). The germline CDR1 and CDR2 sequences are SGHVS and FNYEAQ. The CDR3 spans 14 residues. Trimming left V 5 bases short and J 3 bases short, with 13 bases between.